This section outlines one T cell receptor beta chain sequence together with its context. The sample is drawn from a study of blood T cell repertoires in COVID-19. As for the study in general: Sites in the United States, Italy and Spain provided acute and convalescent COVID-19 samples. PBMCs, B-cell-depleted T cells, or T cells provided the cDNA or gDNA that made up the material.

Losses at the gene ends were 9 bases for V and 1 base for J; bases not matched to a gene: 4. The CDR3 has 14 amino acids. Per germline, CDR1 SGHTA and CDR2 FQGTGA. Methods used by the authors: It was from reference gene primer amplification that nucleated cell counts were estimated. TCRdb keeps only in-frame clones here, not all; method: immunoSEQ multiplex PCR. Clone size and the V and J calls come from that table; the DNA yielded D and trimming. The sample has tens of thousands of clones; 84% are singletons. The sample was peripheral blood. The chain employs TRBV7-3 and TRBJ1-4; 8 positions match TRBD1. This TCR derives from a human donor in a cohort sampled during active COVID-19. CDR3 sequence (DNA): TGTGCCAGGGGACAGGTTAGAACTAATGAAAAACTGTTTTTT. This codes for CARGQVRTNEKLFF.